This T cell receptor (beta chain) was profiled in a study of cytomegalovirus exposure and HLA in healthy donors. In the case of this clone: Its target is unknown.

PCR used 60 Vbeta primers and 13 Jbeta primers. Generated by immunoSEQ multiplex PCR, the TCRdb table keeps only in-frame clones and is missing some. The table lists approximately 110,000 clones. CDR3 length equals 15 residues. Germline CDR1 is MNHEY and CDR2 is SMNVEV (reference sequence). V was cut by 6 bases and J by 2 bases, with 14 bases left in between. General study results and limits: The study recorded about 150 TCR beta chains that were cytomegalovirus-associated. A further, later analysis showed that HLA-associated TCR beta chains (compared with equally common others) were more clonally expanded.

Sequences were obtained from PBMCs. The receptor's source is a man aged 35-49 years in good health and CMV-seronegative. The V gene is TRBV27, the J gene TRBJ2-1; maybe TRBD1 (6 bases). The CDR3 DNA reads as TGTGCCAGCAGCCTTGCAGGGGTCCCCTACAATGAGCAGTTCTTC. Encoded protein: CASSLAGVPYNEQFF.